The 7 T cell receptor beta chains reported below all come from one sample, sequenced in a study of shared clonotypes between healthy human individuals. Sequencing used immunoSEQ multiplex PCR; TCRdb keeps in-frame clones, though not all of them. The data hold about a million clones, with roughly 70% observed a single time. Material: memory CD4+ T cells sorted from blood. Subset indicated: CD45RA-negative fraction. These receptors all come from a man between 18 and 29 years old in good health.

This chain connects TRBV5-8 to TRBJ2-3; 8 bases match TRBD2. This CDR3 has 15 amino acids. V lost 4 bases to trimming and J lost 5 bases; unmatched junction nucleotides: 9. In germline, CDR1 is SGHTS, CDR2 YDEGEE. CDR3 bases: TGTGCCAGCAGCCCGAGCGGGGGCAGGAGAGATACGCAGTATTTT. Protein: CASSPSGGRRDTQYF.

This clone was recorded only once. The J gene is TRBJ2-3, the V gene TRBV5-1; D perhaps matches TRBD2 (6 bases). Germline loops: CDR1 SGHRS, CDR2 YFSETQ. Trimming pared 5 bases from V and 0 bases from J, leaving 16 bases between. The CDR3 contains 16 residues. The CDR3 is CASRPQSGTSTDTQYF. CDR3 sequence (DNA): TGCGCCAGCAGACCCCAGTCCGGGACTAGCACAGATACGCAGTATTTT.

The chain is built from TRBV7-3 and TRBJ2-7; 8 bases line up with TRBD2. V gave up 5 bases and J gave up 2 bases; unmatched junction bases: 8. Germline V gene data show CDR1 as SGHTA and CDR2 as FQGTGA. This CDR3 spans 15 amino acids. In nucleotides, the CDR3 is TGTGCCAGCAGCCCCCAAGCGGGGGAGGCCTACGAGCAGTACTTC. It translates to CASSPQAGEAYEQYF.

The rearrangement links TRBV5-4 to TRBJ2-7; no definite D call. The CDR3 loop spans 16 amino acids. Germline V gives CDR1 SGHNT, CDR2 YYREEE (reference sequence). The germline V and J ends were trimmed by 4 bases and 0 bases, with 17 bases remaining between them. The CDR3 protein is CASSPSKTLHSYEQYF. The DNA for the CDR3 is TGTGCCAGCAGCCCTAGTAAGACTCTCCACTCCTACGAGCAGTACTTC.

The J gene is TRBJ1-3, the V gene TRBV4-1; unclear D gene. With 0 bases removed from V and 4 bases from J, the gap between germline ends came to 13 bases. This CDR3 spans 16 amino acids. Germline V gene data show CDR1 as MGHRA and CDR2 as YSYEKL. Here the CDR3 reads CASSQEGTAVGNTIYF. For the CDR3, the DNA is TGCGCCAGCAGCCAAGAGGGAACGGCTGTGGGAAACACCATATATTTT.

In this sample, this clone turned up a few times. The chain uses TRBV6-1 and TRBJ1-1; D ambiguous. The CDR3 totals 13 residues. Germline-derived CDR1 and CDR2 are MNHNS and SASEGT. V gave up 6 bases and J gave up 5 bases, with 13 bases separating them. The CDR3 sequence: CASSPLAGTEAFF. The CDR3 DNA follows: TGTGCCAGCAGCCCCTTAGCGGGGACTGAAGCTTTCTTT.

V usage is TRBV19 and J usage is TRBJ2-6; 9 bases line up with TRBD1. Germline trimming cut 5 bases from V and 1 base from J; bases unmatched to any gene: 3. The CDR3 is made up of 16 amino acids. Germline CDR1 and CDR2: LNHDA and SQIVND (reference sequence). CDR3 sequence (DNA): TGTGCCAGTAGTCTCGGGACAGGGTCTGGGGCCAACGTCCTGACTTTC. It is translated as CASSLGTGSGANVLTF. The full variable domain, with the rest looked up from reference TRBV19 and TRBJ2-6, is DGGITQSPKYLFRKEGQNVTLSCEQNLNHDAMYWYRQDPGQGLRLIYYSQIVNDFQKGDIAEGYSVSREKKESFPLTVTSAQKNPTAFYLCASSLGTGSGANVLTFGAGSRLTVL.